This T cell receptor (beta chain) derives from a study of radiation and T cells in renal cell carcinoma. CDR1 and CDR2 (germline): MRHNA, SNTAGT. J gave up 8 bases and V 3 bases, and 8 bases lay outside the gene matches. The CDR3 is made up of 14 amino acids. The repertoire was sequenced with immunoSEQ multiplex PCR; TCRdb's copy has only in-frame clones and lacks some. The table has 150,000 to 200,000 clones, about nine tenths seen once. Time point specified: blood 4 weeks post-SBRT, at nephrectomy. Treatment described: 15 Gy SBRT to primary tumor, nephrectomy 4 weeks later. This clonotype was sampled from a woman in her forties or fifties with renal cell carcinoma. This chain links TRBV6-4 with TRBJ2-7; TRBD2 matches at 9 bases. The sample here was blood, taken from a patient whose treatment included radiotherapy and nephrectomy. The CDR3 coding sequence is TGTGCCAGCAGTGAGGCCCCGACTAGCGGCAAGCAGTACTTC. This encodes CASSEAPTSGKQYF.